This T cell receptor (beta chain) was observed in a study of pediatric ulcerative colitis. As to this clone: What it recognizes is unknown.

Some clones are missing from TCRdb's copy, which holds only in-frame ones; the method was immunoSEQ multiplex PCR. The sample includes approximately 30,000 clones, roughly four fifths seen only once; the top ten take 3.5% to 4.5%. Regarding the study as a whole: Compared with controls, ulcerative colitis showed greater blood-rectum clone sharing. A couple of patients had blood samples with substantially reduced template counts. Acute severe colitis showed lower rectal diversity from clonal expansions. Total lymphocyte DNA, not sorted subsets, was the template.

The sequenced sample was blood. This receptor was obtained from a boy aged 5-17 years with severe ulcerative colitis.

The CDR3: CASSLIPPGQGQNEAFF. The CDR3, as DNA: TGCGCCAGCAGCCTTATACCCCCGGGACAGGGGCAGAATGAAGCTTTCTTT. The chain links TRBV5-1 to TRBJ1-1; 10 nucleotides match TRBD1. V lost 4 bases to trimming and J lost 7 bases; unmatched junction nucleotides: 16. The CDR3 consists of 17 residues. Germline assignment: CDR1 SGHRS and CDR2 YFSETQ.